This T cell receptor beta chain emerged from a study of cytomegalovirus exposure and HLA in healthy donors. Study background: T cells numbering about 180 million yielded 117 million unique TCR beta sequences in an earlier analysis.

CDR1 and CDR2 from the germline V gene are MDHEN and SYDVKM. This CDR3 is 12 amino acids long. Trimming took off 3 bases at V and 5 bases at J, with 8 bases between the two ends. Points from the study as a whole: TCR beta V- and J-gene trimming, according to a later analysis, was linked to a missense DCLRE1C variant. A later analysis showed that HLA-associated TCR beta chains had undergone more clonal expansion than equally common others. TCR beta V segments were, for the most part, productive about 87% or about 30% of the time in an earlier analysis.

Regarding this clone: Its antigen is undetermined.

PCR employed 60 Vbeta and 13 Jbeta primers. The method was immunoSEQ multiplex PCR; TCRdb's version includes in-frame clones alone and lacks a portion of them. The sample has some 140,000 clones, 75% to 80% seen once. This TCR derives from a man aged 25 to 45 in good health and CMV-seronegative. The sample consisted of PBMCs. This sequence joins TRBV28 and TRBJ2-7; no firm D call. Here the CDR3 reads CASSLEHNEQYF. In DNA, the CDR3 is TGTGCCAGCAGTTTGGAGCATAACGAGCAGTACTTC.